These 6 T cell receptor beta chains originate from one sample sequenced in a study of T cells after yellow fever vaccination. MiXCR was run by TCRdb on the 5' RACE reads, yielding one entry per CDR3 protein. The sample contains around 320,000 distinct CDR3 sequences, about 11% of which appear only once. The input for sequencing was CD4+ T cells sorted from PBMCs, taken 45 days after the yellow fever booster vaccination. Receptor source: a man between 18 and 35 years old who received the YFV17D yellow fever vaccine.

The genes are TRBV20-1 and TRBJ2-7; 9 bases agree with TRBD1. This CDR3 has 12 amino acids. Germline V CDR1 and CDR2: DFQATT, SNEGSKA (reference sequence). J lost 5 bases, V lost 6 bases, and 5 bases had no gene match. Written as DNA, the CDR3 is TGCAGTGCAACACAGGGGGCCCACGAGCAGTACTTC. Its protein is CSATQGAHEQYF.

The chain links TRBV11-2 to TRBJ2-3; D not certain. V lost 8 bases to trimming and J lost 2 bases, with 14 bases between them. CDR3 length: 14 residues. Germline CDR1 SGHAT, CDR2 FQNNGV. The DNA for the CDR3 is TGTGCCAGCCACTTACTGGGGTACACAGATACGCAGTATTTT. Amino acid sequence: CASHLLGYTDTQYF.

This clonotype appeared a few times. V usage is TRBV2 and J usage is TRBJ2-6, with D perhaps matching TRBD1 or TRBD2 (5 bases each). CDR1 and CDR2 from the germline V gene are SNHLY and FYNNEI. The CDR3 is 17 residues long. Trimming took off 5 bases at V and 0 bases at J, with 14 bases between the two ends. CDR3 DNA: TGTGCCAGCAGTTCGACAGTGAGGGGCTCTGGGGCCAACGTCCTGACTTTC. Protein product: CASSSTVRGSGANVLTF.

This chain uses TRBV6-2 or TRBV6-3 with TRBJ2-7, with TRBD1 matching 7 bases. V trimming: 6 bases; J trimming: 6 bases; junction bases outside the gene matches: 14. Germline V lookup: CDR1 MNHEY, CDR2 SVGEGT. This CDR3 comprises 15 residues. Here the CDR3 reads CASRSDRKAAGEQYV. The CDR3 DNA reads TGTGCCAGCAGATCGGACAGGAAGGCCGCCGGCGAGCAGTACGTC.

This clonotype was recorded many times. In DNA, the CDR3 is TGTGCCAGCAGGATTGGGGAGACCCAGTACTTC. It translates to CASRIGETQYF. The chain carries TRBV7-2 and TRBJ2-5; D gene uncertain. The germline V gene encodes CDR1 SGHTA and CDR2 FQGNSA. The CDR3 sequence is 11 residues long. Trimming took off 6 bases at V and 5 bases at J, with 7 bases between the two ends.

V is TRBV7-2 and J is TRBJ2-5; 8 bases line up with TRBD1. The CDR3 spans 14 residues. The V segment lost 3 bases and the J segment 7 bases; nucleotides outside the gene matches: 7. Germline CDR1 and CDR2: SGHTA and FQGNSA. CDR3 amino acids: CASSFGQGRGTQYF. The CDR3, as DNA: TGTGCCAGCAGCTTCGGACAGGGCAGGGGGACCCAGTACTTC.